This T cell receptor (beta chain) was obtained from a study of technical replicates of blood from several donors. Using immunoSEQ multiplex PCR, the repertoire was profiled, and TCRdb retains in-frame clones only, with some absent. Of 58,000 or so clones listed, approximately 83% are singletons. After removal of 5 bases from V and 1 base from J, the junction contained 7 bases not matched to a gene. The CDR3 runs 15 residues. The germline gives CDR1 GTSNPN, CDR2 SVGIG (reference sequence). The receptor was derived from a human donor in good health. Some clones in this sample may be carry-over from other donors' samples. The chain uses TRBV30 and TRBJ1-1, with 10 bases aligning to TRBD1. Sequencing was performed on PBMCs. The CDR3 DNA sequence: TGTGCCTGGGCCGGGACAGGGGCAGGGAACACTGAAGCTTTCTTT. It specifies CAWAGTGAGNTEAFF.